This TCR beta chain was documented in a study of low-dose radiotherapy and immunotherapy resistance in tumors. V dropped 5 bases and J dropped 4 bases, with 19 bases sitting between them. Germline CDR1 and CDR2: SEHNR and FQNEAQ (reference sequence). CDR3 size: 16 residues. Priming of first-strand cDNA relied on TRAV- and TRBV-specific primers (covering alpha and beta chains). The authors ran around 18 PCR cycles to amplify TCRs with a constant-region primer and V-primer adapter. In vitro transcription amplified the mRNA that had been isolated. TCRdb redid the calling of the reads with MiXCR, one entry per CDR3 protein. The sample shows 35,000 to 50,000 distinct CDR3 sequences, around 21% of them seen only once. Time point specified: after trial treatment. Treatment described: LDRT plus nivolumab, ipilimumab, low-dose cyclophosphamide and aspirin (RACIN trial). Many counts were recorded for this clonotype.

This specimen consisted of PBMCs, obtained after low-dose radiotherapy plus immunotherapy. The rearrangement uses TRBV7-9 and TRBJ2-3; no definite D call. The clonotype comes from a female donor with ovarian cancer. The CDR3 nucleotides are TGTGCCAGCAGCCAGAACACTGGGTCCCTCGCAGATACGCAGTATTTT. Protein sequence: CASSQNTGSLADTQYF.